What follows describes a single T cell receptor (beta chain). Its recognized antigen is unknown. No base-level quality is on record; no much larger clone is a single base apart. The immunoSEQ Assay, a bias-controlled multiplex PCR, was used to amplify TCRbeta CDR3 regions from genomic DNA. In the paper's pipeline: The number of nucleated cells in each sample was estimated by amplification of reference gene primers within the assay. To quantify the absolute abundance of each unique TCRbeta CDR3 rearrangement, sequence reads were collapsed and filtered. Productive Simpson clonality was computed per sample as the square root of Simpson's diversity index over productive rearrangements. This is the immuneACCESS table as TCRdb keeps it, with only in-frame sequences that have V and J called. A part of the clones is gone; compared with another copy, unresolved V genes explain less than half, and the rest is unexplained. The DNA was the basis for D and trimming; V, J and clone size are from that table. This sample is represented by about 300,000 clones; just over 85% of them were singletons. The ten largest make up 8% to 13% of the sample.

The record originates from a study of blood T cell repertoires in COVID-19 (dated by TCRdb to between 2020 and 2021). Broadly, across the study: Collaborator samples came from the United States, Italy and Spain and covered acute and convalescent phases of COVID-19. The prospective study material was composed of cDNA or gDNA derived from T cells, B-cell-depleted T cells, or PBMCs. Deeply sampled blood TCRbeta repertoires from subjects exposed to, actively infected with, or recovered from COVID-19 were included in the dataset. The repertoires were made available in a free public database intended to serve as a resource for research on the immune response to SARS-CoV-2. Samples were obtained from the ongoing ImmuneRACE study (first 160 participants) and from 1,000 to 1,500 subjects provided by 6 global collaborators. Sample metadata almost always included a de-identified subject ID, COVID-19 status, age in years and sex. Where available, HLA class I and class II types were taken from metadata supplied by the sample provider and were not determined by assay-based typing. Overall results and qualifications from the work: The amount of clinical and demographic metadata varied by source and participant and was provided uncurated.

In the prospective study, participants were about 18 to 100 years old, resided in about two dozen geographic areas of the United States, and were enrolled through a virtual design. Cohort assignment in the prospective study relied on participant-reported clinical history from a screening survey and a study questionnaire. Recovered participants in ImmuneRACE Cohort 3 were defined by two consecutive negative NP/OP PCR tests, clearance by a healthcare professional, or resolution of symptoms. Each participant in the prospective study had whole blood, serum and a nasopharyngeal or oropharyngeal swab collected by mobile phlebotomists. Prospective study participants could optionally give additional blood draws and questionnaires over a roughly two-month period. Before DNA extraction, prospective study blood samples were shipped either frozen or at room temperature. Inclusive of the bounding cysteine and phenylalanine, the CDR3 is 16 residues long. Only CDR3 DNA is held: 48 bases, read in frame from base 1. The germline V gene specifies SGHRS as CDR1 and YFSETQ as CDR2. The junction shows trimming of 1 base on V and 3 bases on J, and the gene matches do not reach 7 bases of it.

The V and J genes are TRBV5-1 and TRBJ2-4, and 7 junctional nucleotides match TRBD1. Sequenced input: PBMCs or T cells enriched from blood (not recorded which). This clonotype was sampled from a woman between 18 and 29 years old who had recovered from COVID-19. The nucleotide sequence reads TGCGCCAGCAGCTTGAATCCGGGACAGAGCAAAAACATTCAGTACTTC. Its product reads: CASSLNPGQSKNIQYF.